This T cell receptor beta chain is drawn from a study of identical twins. From germline, CDR1 is LGHDT and CDR2 YNNKEL (reference sequence). The CDR3 is 13 residues long. The V end was cut by 3 bases, the J end by 9 bases, with 9 bases between. From the 5' RACE reads, TCRdb called clonotypes with MiXCR, one entry per CDR3 protein. The data show roughly 220,000 distinct CDR3 sequences, 6.5% seen once. These same records also appear under a second study, on T cells expressing NK-cell markers. This second study says: In a group of 5 or 6 donors, dominant NKG2C+ clonotypes represented about 1.0-8% of CD8+ T cells.

The chain carries TRBV3-1 and TRBJ1-6; D ambiguous. Sequencing was carried out using CD8+ T cells sorted from blood. This receptor was obtained from a young woman in good health. The CDR3 reads CASSQRESSPLHF. The CDR3 nucleotides read TGTGCCAGCAGCCAGCGTGAGAGTTCACCCCTCCACTTT.